A single sample is the source of the 9 T cell receptor beta chains below, sequenced in a study of identifying expanded T cells in peripheral blood. This table comes from immunoSEQ multiplex PCR, and its TCRdb copy is limited to in-frame clones, with some not included. The sample includes 58,000 or so clones, roughly four fifths of them seen just once. The material sequenced was blood. These receptor sequences come from a person aged 18 to 69 in good health.

The chain links TRBV6-1 to TRBJ1-2; no clear D gene. This CDR3 contains 13 residues. Germline CDR1 and CDR2: MNHNS and SASEGT. The ends were cut back, 1 base at V and 7 bases at J, with 10 bases in the middle. CDR3 sequence (DNA): TGTGCCAGCAGTGAAGGCGCGGTTCCTGGCTACACCTTC. Translated, it gives CASSEGAVPGYTF.

V gene TRBV7-9 combines with J gene TRBJ2-4; D could derive from TRBD1 or TRBD2 (5 bases each). Germline V gene sequence: CDR1 SEHNR, CDR2 FQNEAQ (reference sequence). Trimming took off 1 base at V and 1 base at J, with 11 bases between the two ends. This CDR3 is 16 amino acids long. The CDR3 is CASSLVRGSAKNIQYF. In DNA, the CDR3 is TGTGCCAGCAGCTTAGTCCGGGGCTCTGCCAAAAACATTCAGTACTTC.

The chain carries TRBV5-6 and TRBJ2-4; tentative D call: TRBD1 (5 bases). The CDR3 has 16 residues. CDR1 is SGHDT, CDR2 YYEEEE, per germline. Trimming cost V 1 base and J 6 bases, with 17 bases left between them. The DNA of the CDR3 is TGTGCCAGCAGCTTGATAGGGCAGGGTTTGAGAAACATTCAGTACTTC. Amino acids: CASSLIGQGLRNIQYF.

The V call is TRBV6-5, the J call TRBJ1-2, with D perhaps matching TRBD1 (5 bases). CDR1 and CDR2 from the germline V gene are MNHEY and SVGAGI. The length of the CDR3 is 15 residues. Trimming took 0 bases from V and 8 from J, leaving 16 bases between them. The CDR3 region is CASSYSGRGVGGYTF. CDR3 DNA sequence: TGTGCCAGCAGTTACTCGGGGAGGGGTGTCGGAGGCTACACCTTC.

The chain uses TRBV5-6 and TRBJ2-2; no clear D gene. The germline gives CDR1 SGHDT, CDR2 YYEEEE. Trimming cost V 1 base and J 1 base, with 8 bases left between them. The CDR3 extends over 15 amino acids. DNA for the CDR3: TGTGCCAGCAGCTTGAGTACTCAGAACACCGGGGAGCTGTTTTTT. It yields the protein CASSLSTQNTGELFF.

The chain couples TRBV5-1 to TRBJ2-5; the D gene is possibly TRBD1 (6 bases). Germline V CDR1 and CDR2: SGHRS, YFSETQ. V shed 0 bases and J shed 1 base, with 10 bases lying between them. CDR3 size: 15 residues. The CDR3 DNA reads as TGCGCCAGCAGCTTGGGAGGGACACCCCAAGAGACCCAGTACTTC. This codes for CASSLGGTPQETQYF.

The CDR3: CASSVASGGTTDTQYF. In DNA form, the CDR3 reads TGTGCCAGCAGCGTAGCTAGCGGGGGGACCACAGATACGCAGTATTTT. V and J are TRBV9 and TRBJ2-3, with 11 nucleotides matching TRBD2. Germline trimming cut 0 bases from V and 2 bases from J; bases unmatched to any gene: 2. The CDR3 sequence is 16 residues long. Germline CDR1 reads SGDLS; CDR2 reads YYNGEE.

This chain uses TRBV29-1 with TRBJ1-1; TRBD1 might be the D (5 bases). Trimming shortened V by 6 bases and J by 1 base, and 9 bases separated the two germline ends. The CDR3 length is 12 residues. CDR1 is SQVTM and CDR2 is ANQGSEA in the germline V gene. This CDR3 is CSVPGGNTEAFF. CDR3 sequence (DNA): TGCAGCGTCCCTGGGGGGAACACTGAAGCTTTCTTT. Full variable domain (remainder filled in from reference TRBV29-1 and TRBJ1-1): SAVISQKPSRDICQRGTSLTIQCQVDSQVTMMFWYRQQPGQSLTLIATANQGSEATYESGFVIDKFPISRPNLTFSTLTVSNMSPEDSSIYLCSVPGGNTEAFFGQGTRLTVV.

The rearrangement links TRBV6-6 to TRBJ1-5, with D perhaps matching TRBD1 (5 bases). Germline values: CDR1 MNHNY, CDR2 SVGAGI (reference sequence). The CDR3 contains 14 residues. The V and J ends lost 6 bases and 4 bases respectively, with 13 bases between them. The CDR3 reads CASRLGGANQPQHF. The CDR3 DNA follows: TGTGCCAGCAGGTTGGGCGGGGCGAATCAGCCCCAGCATTTT.